The present entry profiles one TCR beta chain with its context. Its antigen remains undetermined. Base-call qualities are not available, and no considerably larger clone is one nucleotide away. Libraries were made using RACE. Instrument on record: NextSeq 500. During library preparation, unique molecular identifiers were attached to individual cDNA molecules so that TCRs could be counted quantitatively and reproducibly. For every blood RNA sample, sequencing covered both the TCR alpha and TCR beta chains. On the authors' methods: The median number of TCRs per sample was around 100,000, ranging from 23,224 to 690,600. V, J and CDR3 annotation of the TCR reads was performed with the Decombinator software suite. For the PS versus PT1 abundance plots, all samples were subsampled to the same number of TCRs (28,000). TCRs were defined as expanded if absent before sensitization and observed at least eight times at the 2-week time point. The public reads were reprocessed in TCRdb via fastp at Q25 and MiXCR, keeping in-frame beta chains. Each record represents a unique CDR3 protein, reported with the most common genes and DNA among its rows. These V and J calls originate from TCRdb's pipeline instead of the authors' own analysis. The sample table shows fewer than 300,000 distinct CDR3 sequences, and around 7% are seen once. Less than 1.5% of the sample is taken by the ten largest.

From cysteine to phenylalanine, the CDR3 is 16 amino acids long. This entry keeps only the CDR3 DNA: 48 bases, framed from base 1. Looking up the germline V gene yields CDR1 MNHEY and CDR2 SVGAGI. The V end gives up 2 bases and the J end 5 bases, leaving 8 bases in the junction not matched to a gene. This record comes from a study of human T cells and chemical hapten exposure (dated by TCRdb to 2020 to 2023). As for the study more broadly: For sensitization, 2% DPC in acetone was applied to a roughly 2 cm by roughly 2 cm area of upper inner arm skin. Libraries were pooled for sequencing, and variation in per-sample TCR yields was attributed mainly to small differences in library volumes within the pool. The study tracked peripheral blood TCR repertoire changes in vivo during primary and secondary sensitization to the hapten diphenylcyclopropenone (DPC) in alopecia patients. Patients additionally received weekly therapeutic DPC doses to the scalp throughout the roughly 24-week study period. Patch testing was done on the upper back using Finn chambers containing 0.01% DPC, and results were scored after 6 days according to International Contact Dermatitis Research Group standards. For TCR sequencing, blood came from 25 to 30 alopecia patients at anywhere from one to four time points (pre-sensitization, 2, 6 and 24 weeks). The mostly female patient cohort included alopecia areata with under or over 50% scalp involvement, alopecia totalis and alopecia universalis. Blood samples were taken from patients before sensitization (week 0) and then at 2, 6 and about 24 weeks after DPC sensitization.

What the time point label conveys for this sample: pre-sensitization, week 0. The intended sense of this specimen's treatment or condition label: therapeutic diphenylcyclopropenone sensitization with weekly scalp DPC. At every patch-test visit, the blood draw took place before the patch test was put on. Eligible patients were aged 18 to 70, diagnosed with alopecia, deemed suitable for DPC therapy, and excluded if pregnant. Unfractionated whole blood was collected in Tempus Blood RNA tubes, and total RNA was extracted from that blood. Overall study results and their limits: All patients had alopecia, a presumed autoimmune disease, so their immune response might differ from that of healthy individuals. Repeated subsampling changed both the strength of the expansion versus patch-test correlation and the threshold at which that correlation became significant. Expanded TCRs formed significantly more large CDR3 similarity clusters than pre-sensitization or healthy control sets, consistent with antigen-driven responses. Patch test score was positively correlated with the number of PT1 expanded TCRs, with significance at thresholds 8, 16 and 32 but not at 4. DPC sensitization did not change the number of TCRs with a frequency above 1 in 1000, and there was no evidence of changes in global repertoire structure.

The clonotype originates from a man younger than 35 with alopecia areata. Some clones in this sample may be carry-over from other donors' samples. Here the sequenced sample was whole blood, taken in connection with sensitization to the hapten diphenylcyclopropenone (DPC). The rearrangement combines TRBV6-5 with TRBJ1-1, with 10 bases aligning to TRBD1. The CDR3 is CASSYTTGGGSTEAFF. The bases are TGTGCCAGCAGTTACACGACAGGGGGCGGTTCGACTGAAGCTTTCTTT.